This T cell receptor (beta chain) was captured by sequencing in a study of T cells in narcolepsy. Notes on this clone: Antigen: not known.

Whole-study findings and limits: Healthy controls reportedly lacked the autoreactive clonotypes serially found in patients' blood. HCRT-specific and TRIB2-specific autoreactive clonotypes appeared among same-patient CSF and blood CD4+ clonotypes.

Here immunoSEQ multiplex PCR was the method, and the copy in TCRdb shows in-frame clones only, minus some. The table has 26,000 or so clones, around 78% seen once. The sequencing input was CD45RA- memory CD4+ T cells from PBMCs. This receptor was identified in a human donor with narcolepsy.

The CDR3 loop is CSARGGREQFF. In nucleotides, the CDR3 is TGCAGTGCTAGAGGAGGACGGGAGCAGTTCTTC. This chain uses TRBV20-1 with TRBJ2-1; D remains ambiguous. V was shortened by 1 base and J by 10 bases, with 8 bases between the two germline ends. Germline V gives CDR1 DFQATT, CDR2 SNEGSKA (reference sequence). This CDR3 has 11 amino acids.